This note documents a single T cell receptor beta chain sequence. The sample comes from a study of somatic mutations in cytotoxic T cells in rheumatoid arthritis. On the study more broadly: At nearly 100% purity, some V beta antibody-stained T-cell populations were flow-sorted, and these included V beta1+ cells that were sequenced for TCRB.

Method: immunoSEQ multiplex PCR; TCRdb's copy keeps in-frame clones and lacks some. This table holds about 2,300 clones, just under 85% found once. CDR3 size: 14 residues. V dropped 5 bases and J dropped 5 bases, with 15 bases sitting between them. Looked up from germline, CDR1 is SEHNR and CDR2 is FQNEAQ (reference sequence). Sequencing was performed on CD8+ T cells sorted from blood. This sequence originates from an adult with rheumatoid arthritis. The chain couples TRBV7-9 to TRBJ2-5, with D possibly TRBD2 on 5 matching bases. The DNA for the CDR3 is TGTGCCAGCAGCCGCATCGGCGGGTCCGAGACCCAGTACTTC. This sequence encodes CASSRIGGSETQYF.